This TCR beta chain was found in a study of OX40 agonist ivuxolimab in advanced cancers. In germline, CDR1 is SGHVS, CDR2 FQNEAQ. There are 15 residues in the CDR3. Losses at the gene ends were 5 bases for V and 4 bases for J; bases not matched to a gene: 9. The repertoire was sequenced with immunoSEQ multiplex PCR; TCRdb's copy has only in-frame clones and lacks some. The sample comprises about 61,000 clones, approximately 90% of which are singletons, and over 20% rests with the top ten. Findings and caveats of the study: People who partly responded at 0.1-3.0 mg/kg had some of the least clonal expansion seen. In a subset of nonresponders, normalized T-cell clonal expansion was also low. Which antigen the expanded peripheral T cells recognized is unknown.

Notes on this clone: What it binds is unknown.

J is TRBJ1-1 and V is TRBV7-8, with TRBD1 matching 8 bases. The sequence was obtained from an adult with an advanced solid tumor such as melanoma, head and neck, liver or kidney cancer. The sample consisted of CD4+ or CD8+ T cells sorted from blood, taken in a trial of the OX40 agonist ivuxolimab. The DNA of the CDR3 is TGTGCCAGCAGCGTAGACGGACAGGGACGCACTGAAGCTTTCTTT. Protein product: CASSVDGQGRTEAFF. Together with reference TRBV7-8 and TRBJ1-1, the CDR3 gives the full variable domain: GAGVSQSPRYKVAKRGQDVALRCDPISGHVSLFWYQQALGQGPEFLTYFQNEAQLDKSGLPSDRFFAERPEGSVSTLKIQRTQQEDSAVYLCASSVDGQGRTEAFFGQGTRLTVV.